Shown below are 2 T cell receptor beta chains from a single sample sequenced in a study of control samples from healthy donors and cancer patients. The assay was immunoSEQ multiplex PCR, and TCRdb's table has in-frame clones only and misses some. Of 140,000 to 150,000 clones in the sample, about nine tenths were seen once. The sequencing input was blood. These receptors were taken from a man aged 30-40 years in good health.

The genes are TRBV6-2 or TRBV6-3 and TRBJ2-2; no reliable D call. Germline assignment: CDR1 MNHEY and CDR2 SVGEGT. Trimming removed 2 bases from V and 3 bases from J, with 10 bases in between. This CDR3 comprises 15 residues. Written as DNA, the CDR3 is TGTGCCAGCAGTTACAGGGTTGCGGACACCGGGGAGCTGTTTTTT. It yields the protein CASSYRVADTGELFF.

This clone occurred once. This chain joins TRBV24-1 and TRBJ1-5, with no clear D. Between the trimmed V and J ends, which lost 4 bases and 10 bases, there was a span of 22 bases. The CDR3 totals 16 residues. The germline V gene encodes CDR1 KGHDR and CDR2 SFDVKD. The CDR3 spells CATSDGASRSNNPQHF. The CDR3 nucleotides are TGTGCCACCAGTGACGGCGCCAGCAGGTCCAACAATCCCCAGCATTTT.